This T cell receptor (beta chain) was documented in a study of cytomegalovirus exposure and HLA in healthy donors. Study at large: In a previous analysis, more than 90 million unique TCR beta sequences were found from 170 million or so T cells.

V lost 4 bases and J lost 7; bases outside the gene matches: 1. Germline CDR1 is SGHDT and CDR2 is YYEEEE. The CDR3 totals 12 residues. Broader study findings: An analysis was carried out later, and it reportedly showed fewer N-insertions in an Asian-associated ancestry cluster than the 666-donor mean. Cytomegalovirus association was listed for 150 to 200 TCR beta chains. A prior analysis recorded that most TCR beta V segments were productive about 87% or about 30% of the time.

The PCR had 60 Vbeta and 13 Jbeta primers. Only in-frame clones appear in the TCRdb table, and some are missing; sequencing was by immunoSEQ multiplex PCR. The table includes about 130,000 clones, less than 80% detected once. Concerning this clone itself: Its antigen is unidentified.

This TCR was recovered from a man between 40 and 49 years old in good health and CMV-seropositive. The sequencing input was PBMCs. This chain uses TRBV5-6 with TRBJ2-2, with 7 bases that match TRBD1. This CDR3 is CASSGDSGELFF. The CDR3 region has the DNA TGTGCCAGCAGCGGGGACAGCGGGGAGCTGTTTTTT.